Following are 27 T cell receptor beta chains from one sample sequenced in a study of T cells in Graves' hyperthyroidism and ophthalmopathy. There were TCR beta CDR3 regions amplified from RNA transcripts. Primed by the HTBI set, a first-round RT-PCR was run on the TCR CDR3. MiXCR was run by TCRdb on the multiplex PCR reads, yielding one entry per CDR3 protein. The sample yields about 400,000 distinct CDR3 sequences, 15% to 19% seen once. The material sequenced was blood. The receptor set was obtained from a woman aged 18-29 years with Graves' hyperthyroidism.

This clonotype was seen at least ten times. The chain links TRBV12-3 or TRBV12-4 to TRBJ2-6; D unresolved. This CDR3 spans 14 amino acids. The V end lost 4 bases, the J end lost 0 bases, and 4 bases lay between the germline ends. The CDR3 protein is CASSWGSGANVLTF. The CDR3, as DNA: TGTGCCAGCAGTTGGGGCTCTGGGGCCAACGTCCTGACTTTC.

V is TRBV7-8 and J is TRBJ2-7; D is perhaps TRBD2 (6 bases). The CDR3 is 16 amino acids. Germline loops: CDR1 SGHVS, CDR2 FQNEAQ. Trimming took 5 bases from V and 5 from J, leaving 22 bases between them. The DNA of the CDR3 is TGTGCCAGCAGCCCCCACAGAACCGGGGACTCTGACGAGCAGTACTTC. Translation gives CASSPHRTGDSDEQYF.

This clonotype has ten or more counts. V and J are TRBV11-3 and TRBJ1-6, with D possibly TRBD1 on 5 matching bases. Germline assignment: CDR1 SGHNT and CDR2 YENEEA. V lost 5 bases and J lost 6, with 11 bases in between. The CDR3 is made up of 14 amino acids. CDR3 loop: CASSPGVVNSPLHF. The CDR3 bases are TGTGCCAGCAGCCCGGGGGTGGTTAATTCACCCCTCCACTTT.

The genes are TRBV2 and TRBJ2-2; D unclear. This CDR3 contains 16 residues. V dropped 2 bases and J dropped 6 bases, with 16 bases sitting between them. The germline V gene encodes CDR1 SNHLY and CDR2 FYNNEI. For the CDR3, the DNA is TGTGCCAGCAGTGAACAAAGTCCCCAAGGACCCGGGGAGCTGTTTTTT. Translated: CASSEQSPQGPGELFF.

This clonotype was seen ten or more times. J is TRBJ1-2 and V is TRBV10-3; no clear D gene. The length of the CDR3 is 12 residues. In germline, CDR1 is ENHRY, CDR2 SYGVKD. V dropped 5 bases and J dropped 7 bases, with 11 bases sitting between them. As DNA, the CDR3 is TGTGCCATCAGTTCTGGCGGGCGTGGCTACACCTTC. It codes for CAISSGGRGYTF.

In DNA, the CDR3 is TGTGCCTGGAGTCCCGGGACTAGCGGCAATGAGCAGTTCTTC. Its translation is CAWSPGTSGNEQFF. This sequence joins TRBV30 and TRBJ2-1; 11 nucleotides match TRBD2. Trimming removed 2 bases from V and 6 bases from J; junction bases left unmatched: 3. This CDR3 region has 14 residues. The germline V gene has CDR1 GTSNPN and CDR2 SVGIG (reference sequence). The whole variable domain, filled in from reference TRBV30 and TRBJ2-1, reads SQTIHQWPATLVQPVGSPLSLECTVEGTSNPNLYWYRQAAGRGLQLLFYSVGIGQISSEVPQNLSASRPQDRQFILSSKKLLLSDSGFYLCAWSPGTSGNEQFFGPGTRLTVL.

This clonotype was seen only a few times. This chain uses TRBV3-1 with TRBJ2-7, with 7 bases that match TRBD1. The CDR3 totals 15 residues. With V trimmed by 3 bases and J by 4 bases, 9 bases remained unmatched. Germline V gene lookup returns CDR1 LGHDT and CDR2 YNNKEL (reference sequence). In DNA, the CDR3 is TGTGCCAGCAGCCATTTACAGGGGAACCTTTACGAGCAGTACTTC. It translates to CASSHLQGNLYEQYF.

The J gene is TRBJ2-7, the V gene TRBV4-1, with TRBD1 matching 8 bases. The CDR3 covers 16 residues. Germline lookup yields CDR1 MGHRA and CDR2 YSYEKL. J was trimmed by 2 bases and V by 0 bases; bases with no gene match: 6. DNA of the CDR3: TGCGCCAGCAGCCAAGATTCACAGGGGGGAACCTACGAGCAGTACTTC. This gives the protein CASSQDSQGGTYEQYF.

This rearrangement joins TRBV5-6 to TRBJ2-1; 9 bases map to TRBD2. Unmatched junction bases numbered 9, after V lost 0 bases and J lost 5 bases. Germline V gene lookup returns CDR1 SGHDT and CDR2 YYEEEE. The CDR3 has 17 residues. Here the CDR3 DNA reads TGTGCCAGCAGCTTGGGTTTTAGCGGGAGTTCCAACAATGAGCAGTTCTTC. Its translation: CASSLGFSGSSNNEQFF.

Ten or more counts support this clonotype. This sequence joins TRBV6-1 and TRBJ2-3; 8 bases line up with TRBD1. V was pared by 5 bases and J by 0 bases, with 7 bases of the junction left unmatched. This CDR3 is built from 16 residues. Germline CDR1 and CDR2: MNHNS and SASEGT. This CDR3 reads CASSKTDRGSTDTQYF. The CDR3 DNA reads TGTGCCAGCAGTAAAACCGACAGGGGAAGCACAGATACGCAGTATTTT.

This clonotype showed up many times. The chain recombines TRBV9 with TRBJ2-3; possible D gene TRBD2, 7 bases. Germline CDR1 reads SGDLS; CDR2 reads YYNGEE. V gave up 0 bases and J gave up 4 bases, with 9 bases separating them. The CDR3 runs 14 residues. The CDR3 bases are TGTGCCAGCAGCGTAGGGGGGGGCGCAGATACGCAGTATTTT. It is translated as CASSVGGGADTQYF.

The chain joins TRBV6-2 or TRBV6-3 to TRBJ2-1; D ambiguous. Germline V gene data show CDR1 as MNHEY and CDR2 as SVGEGT. The CDR3 runs 15 residues. Trimming removed 6 bases from V and 5 bases from J, with 17 bases in between. The CDR3 DNA sequence: TGTGCCAGCAGATCAGATCTTCCTACAAACAATGAGCAGTTCTTC. Translation gives CASRSDLPTNNEQFF.

This clonotype came up many times. The V gene is TRBV20-1, the J gene TRBJ2-7, with TRBD2 as a possible D gene (6 bases). Germline V gene sequence: CDR1 DFQATT, CDR2 SNEGSKA (reference sequence). CDR3 length equals 15 residues. The V end lost 3 bases, the J end lost 2 bases, and 17 bases lay between the germline ends. The chain's CDR3 is CSASRPGGSAYEQYF. The CDR3 nucleotides read TGCAGTGCTAGCCGGCCCGGGGGTAGCGCCTACGAGCAGTACTTC.

This clonotype was seen at least ten times. V usage is TRBV29-1 and J usage is TRBJ1-2, with TRBD1 as a possible D gene (5 bases). V was pared by 7 bases and J by 4 bases, with 22 bases between. Germline CDR1 reads SQVTM; CDR2 reads ANQGSEA. The CDR3 spans 15 residues. The CDR3 spells CSALGPGPNGYGYTF. The CDR3, as DNA: TGCAGCGCCCTGGGGCCAGGGCCGAATGGCTATGGCTACACCTTC.

V is TRBV12-3 or TRBV12-4 and J is TRBJ2-2; 10 bases map to TRBD2. V lost 5 bases and J lost 4; bases outside the gene matches: 4. The CDR3 is 15 residues long. CDR3 loop: CASSKREGFTGELFF. The CDR3 region has the DNA TGTGCCAGCAGTAAGCGGGAGGGCTTCACCGGGGAGCTGTTTTTT.

For this clonotype: A much larger clone lies a single base off, so this may be a read error. V usage is TRBV6-2 or TRBV6-3 and J usage is TRBJ1-1, with a weak D call TRBD1 (5 bases). The CDR3 contains 13 residues. V was trimmed by 6 bases and J by 9 bases, leaving 17 bases between them. Germline CDR1 MNHEY, CDR2 SVGEGT. The CDR3 loop reads CASSRGVGTKAFF. In DNA, the CDR3 is TGTGCCAGCAGCCGGGGGGTTGGGACTAAAGCTTTCTTT.

This clonotype appeared many times. The genes are TRBV20-1 and TRBJ2-1; 7 nucleotides align to TRBD1. Germline-derived CDR1 and CDR2 are DFQATT and SNEGSKA (reference sequence). The junction had 9 bases not matched to a gene; V was cut back by 5 bases and J by 8 bases. This CDR3 comprises 13 residues. The CDR3 loop is CSAPRQGWDEQFF. DNA for the CDR3: TGCAGTGCTCCCCGACAGGGCTGGGATGAGCAGTTCTTC.

The gene calls are TRBV20-1 and TRBJ2-3, with TRBD1 matching 9 bases. Germline CDR1 and CDR2: DFQATT and SNEGSKA (reference sequence). V shed 6 bases and J 3 bases; nucleotides not matched to a gene: 13. The CDR3 contains 16 residues. The CDR3 here is CSAQGIGTGRTDTQYF. CDR3 coding DNA: TGCAGTGCCCAGGGGATTGGGACAGGGAGGACAGATACGCAGTATTTT.

Ten or more counts support this clonotype. The chain combines TRBV3-1 with TRBJ1-2; the match to TRBD1 covers 9 bases. V was pared by 3 bases and J by 4 bases, with 3 bases of the junction left unmatched. The CDR3 runs 14 residues. CDR1 and CDR2 (germline): LGHDT, YNNKEL (reference sequence). CDR3 sequence reads: CASSHGTGTYGYTF. The DNA for the CDR3 is TGTGCCAGCAGCCACGGGACAGGGACCTATGGCTACACCTTC. Supplemented by reference TRBV3-1 and TRBJ1-2, the full variable domain reads DTAVSQTPKYLVTQMGNDKSIKCEQNLGHDTMYWYKQDSKKFLKIMFSYNNKELIINETVPNRFSPKSPDKAHLNLHINSLELGDSAVYFCASSHGTGTYGYTFGSGTRLTVV.

This clonotype was seen ten or more times. The CDR3 DNA is TGTGCCAGCAGAGGGGGAGTGGTAGATACGCAGTATTTT. Amino acids: CASRGGVVDTQYF. The chain employs TRBV2 and TRBJ2-3, with a possible D match to TRBD1 (6 bases). Deletions cut 6 bases from V and 5 bases from J, with 12 bases between. From germline, CDR1 is SNHLY and CDR2 FYNNEI. This CDR3 is 13 amino acids long.

The chain employs TRBV28 and TRBJ2-3, with D perhaps matching TRBD1 or TRBD2 (5 bases each). Germline assignment: CDR1 MDHEN and CDR2 SYDVKM. The germline V and J ends were trimmed by 5 bases and 2 bases, with 14 bases remaining between them. This CDR3 spans 15 amino acids. The CDR3 nucleotides read TGTGCCAGCAGTAACGGGGCATTAGACACAGATACGCAGTATTTT. This gives the protein CASSNGALDTDTQYF.

Many counts were recorded for this clonotype. The J gene is TRBJ1-4, the V gene TRBV9; D unresolved. Looked up from germline, CDR1 is SGDLS and CDR2 is YYNGEE. V lost 0 bases and J lost 7, with 13 bases in between. CDR3 length: 15 amino acids. The CDR3 coding sequence is TGTGCCAGCAGCGTAGCGGCAGTTTCGGTTGAAAAACTGTTTTTT. Its translation: CASSVAAVSVEKLFF.

This chain joins TRBV6-1 and TRBJ2-2, with D uncertain. V dropped 3 bases and J dropped 4 bases, with 9 bases sitting between them. Germline V CDR1 and CDR2: MNHNS, SASEGT. This CDR3 contains 14 residues. CDR3 DNA: TGTGCCAGCAGTGATCAAGGGATCACCGGGGAGCTGTTTTTT. Translating gives CASSDQGITGELFF.

The chain links TRBV12-3 or TRBV12-4 to TRBJ2-1; D might be TRBD2 (6 bases). The length of the CDR3 is 15 residues. The V end was cut by 3 bases, the J end by 1 base, with 10 bases between. The CDR3 DNA reads TGTGCCAGCAGTTTTGGCCTAGCGTCCTACAATGAGCAGTTCTTC. This translates into CASSFGLASYNEQFF.

This clonotype was detected only a few times. The chain employs TRBV3-1 and TRBJ1-4, with D perhaps matching TRBD1 (5 bases). The length of the CDR3 is 15 residues. V gave up 6 bases and J gave up 0 bases, with 11 bases separating them. Germline loops: CDR1 LGHDT, CDR2 YNNKEL (reference sequence). Here the CDR3 DNA reads TGTGCCAGCAGTGAAAGGGGCCCAACTAATGAAAAACTGTTTTTT. This translates into CASSERGPTNEKLFF.

The sample holds many counts of this clonotype. The chain recombines TRBV7-3 with TRBJ2-7; a possible D gene is TRBD2 (6 bases). Per the germline V gene, CDR1 is SGHTA and CDR2 is FQGTGA. With 2 bases removed from V and 3 bases from J, the gap between germline ends came to 8 bases. This CDR3 region has 13 residues. CDR3 amino acids: CASSLEAGYEQYF. Written as DNA, the CDR3 is TGTGCCAGCAGCTTAGAAGCGGGCTACGAGCAGTACTTC.

The chain links TRBV4-1 to TRBJ2-6, with 10 bases that match TRBD1. Trimming at V came to 4 bases and at J to 4 bases, leaving 10 bases not matched to a gene. The CDR3 length is 18 residues. Looked up from germline, CDR1 is MGHRA and CDR2 is YSYEKL. The CDR3, as DNA: TGCGCCAGCAGCCGGTCCCGGGACAGGGGATCGGGGGCCAACGTCCTGACTTTC. Translation gives CASSRSRDRGSGANVLTF.